These 2 T cell receptor beta chains were all obtained from the same sample, sequenced in a study of T cells in Graves' hyperthyroidism and ophthalmopathy. Amplified TCR beta CDR3 regions came from RNA transcripts. Primed by the HTBI set, a first-round RT-PCR was run on the TCR CDR3. MiXCR, run by TCRdb on the multiplex PCR reads, gives a single entry per CDR3 protein. In the table there are more than 450,000 distinct CDR3 sequences, just under 20% of which are singletons. What was sequenced was blood. Receptor source: a man aged 35-49 years with Graves' ophthalmopathy.

The chain combines TRBV27 with TRBJ2-1; TRBD2 matches at 12 bases. Germline-derived CDR1 and CDR2 are MNHEY and SMNVEV (reference sequence). The V segment lost 2 bases and the J segment 9 bases; nucleotides outside the gene matches: 8. CDR3 length: 16 residues. The CDR3, as DNA: TGTGCCAGCAGTTTACGAACTAGCGGGGGGATTGGTGAGCAGTTCTTC. It yields the protein CASSLRTSGGIGEQFF.

The chain recombines TRBV27 with TRBJ2-1; tentatively, D is TRBD2 (6 bases). Germline assignment: CDR1 MNHEY and CDR2 SMNVEV (reference sequence). Trimming left V 8 bases short and J 0 bases short, with 26 bases between. CDR3 size: 19 residues. In DNA, the CDR3 is TGTGCCAGCTCCCTCCGGGTTGGCCTAGCGACCAGCTCCTACAATGAGCAGTTCTTC. Amino acids: CASSLRVGLATSSYNEQFF.